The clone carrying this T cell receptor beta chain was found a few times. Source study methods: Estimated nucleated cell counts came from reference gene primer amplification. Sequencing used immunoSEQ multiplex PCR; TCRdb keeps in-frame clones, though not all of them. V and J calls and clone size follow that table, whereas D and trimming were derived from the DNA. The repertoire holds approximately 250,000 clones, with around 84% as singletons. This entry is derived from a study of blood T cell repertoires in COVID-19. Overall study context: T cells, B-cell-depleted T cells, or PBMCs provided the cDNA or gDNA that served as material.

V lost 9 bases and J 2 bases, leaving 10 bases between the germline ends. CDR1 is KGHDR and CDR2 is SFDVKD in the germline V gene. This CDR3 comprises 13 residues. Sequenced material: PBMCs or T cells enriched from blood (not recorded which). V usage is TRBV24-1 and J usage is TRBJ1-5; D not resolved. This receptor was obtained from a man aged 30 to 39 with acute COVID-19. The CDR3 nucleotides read TGTGCCACCTCGCCGGAGGGCAATCAGCCCCAGCATTTT. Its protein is CATSPEGNQPQHF.